This TCR beta chain appears in the sequencing data of a study of monozygotic twins with inflammatory bowel disease. Notes on the study in general: Twins classed as concordant or discordant showed no difference in repertoire similarity, possibly from limited power. The results supported no single strong signal or clonotype associated with IBD.

On this clonotype: Its antigen is not known.

The CDR3 length is 16 residues. Germline-derived CDR1 and CDR2 are SGHTA and FQGTGA. TCRdb reprocessed the 5' RACE reads and reports one entry per CDR3 protein, with no DNA. The repertoire table contains some 170,000 distinct CDR3 sequences. Sequenced: blood. The chain joins TRBV7-3 to TRBJ2-2; TCRdb reports TRBD2, a call that lacks DNA to check it against. The sequence was collected from a human donor with ulcerative colitis or Crohn's disease, or a healthy co-twin of an affected twin (not recorded which). The CDR3 here is CASRGLAGPNTGELFF.